Presented here are 28 T cell receptor beta chains from one specimen sequenced in a study of blood T cell repertoires in COVID-19. Generated by immunoSEQ multiplex PCR, the TCRdb table keeps only in-frame clones and is missing some. The sample has approximately 30,000 clones, around 90% seen once. Sequencing was performed on peripheral blood. The receptor set was obtained from a human donor in a cohort sampled during active COVID-19.

This clone was found once. The genes are TRBV11-3 and TRBJ1-4; D might be TRBD1 (6 bases). V lost 3 bases and J lost 2, with 19 bases in between. The CDR3 has 18 amino acids. Germline V gene data show CDR1 as SGHNT and CDR2 as YENEEA. The CDR3 spells CASSLGAEAGGTNEKLFF. CDR3 coding DNA: TGTGCCAGCAGCTTGGGAGCGGAGGCGGGGGGCACTAATGAAAAACTGTTTTTT.

The rearrangement joins TRBV3-1 (or the pseudogene TRBV3-2) to TRBJ1-1; a weak D match, TRBD1 (6 bases). V was cut by 3 bases and J by 4 bases, with 12 bases left in between. CDR3 length: 14 residues. CDR1 is LGHDT and CDR2 is YNNKEL in the germline V gene (reference sequence). This CDR3 reads CASSQVQGITEAFF. The CDR3 DNA follows: TGTGCCAGCAGCCAGGTACAGGGTATCACTGAAGCTTTCTTT.

This chain uses TRBV6-2 or TRBV6-3 with TRBJ2-6; D not resolved. CDR1 is MNHEY and CDR2 is SVGEGT in the germline V gene. V was pared by 4 bases and J by 0 bases, with 7 bases between. This CDR3 comprises 15 residues. The CDR3 loop is CASSSGTSGANVLTF. The CDR3 nucleotides are TGTGCCAGCAGTTCTGGCACCTCTGGGGCCAACGTCCTGACTTTC.

CDR3 residues: CASSYRGATNTEAFF. The CDR3 nucleotides read TGTGCCAGCAGCTACCGCGGGGCGACGAACACTGAAGCTTTCTTT. The chain carries TRBV5-6 and TRBJ1-1, with D perhaps TRBD1 (5 bases). The CDR3 runs 15 residues. Germline V CDR1 and CDR2: SGHDT, YYEEEE. V was cut by 3 bases and J by 1 base, with 13 bases left in between.

The J gene is TRBJ2-6, the V gene TRBV2; a possible D gene is TRBD1 (6 bases). Trimming removed 5 bases at V and 1 base at J, with 12 bases between. The CDR3 has 16 amino acids. Germline V gives CDR1 SNHLY, CDR2 FYNNEI. CDR3 nucleotides: TGTGCCAGCAGTCTACAGGGAAGTTCTGGGGCCAACGTCCTGACTTTC. Amino acids: CASSLQGSSGANVLTF.

V usage is TRBV6-5 and J usage is TRBJ1-3; perhaps TRBD1 as D (5 bases). This CDR3 is built from 15 residues. The V end lost 0 bases, the J end lost 3 bases, and 9 bases lay between the germline ends. Germline V gene sequence: CDR1 MNHEY, CDR2 SVGAGI. In nucleotides, the CDR3 is TGTGCCAGCAGTTACTCGGAAGGGGTTGGAAACACCATATATTTT. Translated, it gives CASSYSEGVGNTIYF.

The CDR3, as DNA: TGTGCCAGTCAAAAACGCCGACAGGGGAAAGATGGCTACACCTTC. Translated, it gives CASQKRRQGKDGYTF. The chain uses TRBV19 and TRBJ1-2, with 8 bases identical to TRBD1. After removal of 8 bases from V and 6 bases from J, the junction contained 14 bases not matched to a gene. CDR3 length equals 15 residues. Looked up from germline, CDR1 is LNHDA and CDR2 is SQIVND (reference sequence).

The chain uses TRBV4-1 and TRBJ1-6; perhaps TRBD1 as D (5 bases). There are 13 residues in the CDR3. The V end lost 1 base, the J end lost 15 bases, and 13 bases lay between the germline ends. Looked up from germline, CDR1 is MGHRA and CDR2 is YSYEKL. The DNA of the CDR3 is TGCGCCAGCAGCCAAGCGCGCAGGGCATTCCTCCACTTT. As protein: CASSQARRAFLHF.

V usage is TRBV18 and J usage is TRBJ1-1; 7 bases fit TRBD1. There are 17 residues in the CDR3. Germline CDR1 reads KGHSH; CDR2 reads LQKENI. Losses at the gene ends were 1 base for V and 1 base for J; bases not matched to a gene: 9. This chain's CDR3 is CASSPRQGPRENTEAFF. The CDR3 DNA sequence: TGTGCCAGCTCACCACGACAGGGACCGAGAGAGAACACTGAAGCTTTCTTT.

This chain joins TRBV2 and TRBJ1-6; D perhaps matches TRBD1 (6 bases). The CDR3 runs 15 residues. V was shortened by 6 bases and J by 7 bases, with 16 bases between the two germline ends. Germline values: CDR1 SNHLY, CDR2 FYNNEI. DNA for the CDR3: TGTGCCAGCAGCCAGACTTGGACAGTAAATTCACCCCTCCACTTT. This sequence encodes CASSQTWTVNSPLHF.

The chain combines TRBV4-2 with TRBJ1-2; D is undetermined. The CDR3 sequence is 16 residues long. Germline V gene sequence: CDR1 LGHNA, CDR2 YNFKEQ. V was shortened by 1 base and J by 10 bases, with 22 bases between the two germline ends. CDR3: CASSQVVSVDPQVYTF. The CDR3 DNA is TGTGCCAGCAGCCAAGTTGTTTCAGTTGATCCTCAGGTCTACACCTTC.

CDR3 sequence: CASSPGGGGEKLFF. Here the CDR3 DNA reads TGCGCCAGCAGCCCGGGCGGGGGGGGAGAAAAACTGTTTTTT. This rearrangement joins TRBV5-1 to TRBJ1-4; weak D call: TRBD1 (5 bases). Trimming removed 4 bases at V and 8 bases at J, with 15 bases between. There are 14 residues in the CDR3. Germline CDR1 SGHRS, CDR2 YFSETQ.

The chain has TRBV7-9 and TRBJ1-3; the D gene is possibly TRBD1 (5 bases). This CDR3 is 15 amino acids long. Trimming removed 3 bases at V and 0 bases at J, with 9 bases between. Germline lookup yields CDR1 SEHNR and CDR2 FQNEAQ (reference sequence). The CDR3 sequence: CASSFDRNSGNTIYF. CDR3 DNA sequence: TGTGCCAGCAGCTTCGACAGAAACTCTGGAAACACCATATATTTT.

This chain joins TRBV6-2 or TRBV6-3 and TRBJ2-7; possible D gene TRBD1, 6 bases. Trimming shortened V by 5 bases and J by 2 bases, and 25 bases separated the two germline ends. Germline CDR1 and CDR2: MNHEY and SVGEGT. The CDR3 is made up of 18 amino acids. The CDR3 sequence: CASSQPDGRGPSAYEQYF. The CDR3 DNA is TGTGCCAGCAGTCAACCCGACGGCAGGGGCCCTTCGGCCTACGAGCAGTACTTC.

V is TRBV6-6 and J is TRBJ1-2, with a weak D call TRBD1 (6 bases). Germline CDR1 MNHNY, CDR2 SVGAGI (reference sequence). The CDR3 contains 13 residues. V lost 10 bases and J lost 3, with 15 bases in between. CDR3 in amino acids: CANRAGEHYGYTF. CDR3 in DNA: TGTGCCAATAGGGCAGGGGAACACTATGGCTACACCTTC.

The chain carries TRBV6-2 or TRBV6-3 and TRBJ2-5; 13 bases line up with TRBD2. The V segment lost 5 bases and the J segment 4 bases; nucleotides outside the gene matches: 13. Germline loops: CDR1 MNHEY, CDR2 SVGEGT. This CDR3 is 18 amino acids long. CDR3 in amino acids: CASSRRLAGGRVGETQYF. DNA for the CDR3: TGTGCCAGCAGTCGGAGACTAGCGGGGGGCCGGGTAGGAGAGACCCAGTACTTC.

The gene calls are TRBV14 and TRBJ1-2; tentative D call: TRBD1 (6 bases). The V end lost 5 bases, the J end lost 6 bases, and 16 bases lay between the germline ends. This CDR3 comprises 14 residues. Germline lookup yields CDR1 SGHDN and CDR2 FVKESK. The DNA for the CDR3 is TGTGCCAGCAGCAAGGGGGACGGCCGAGATGGCTACACCTTC. This translates into CASSKGDGRDGYTF.

This sequence joins TRBV7-8 and TRBJ2-3, with 7 bases aligning to TRBD2. CDR3 size: 15 residues. V lost 3 bases to trimming and J lost 1 base; unmatched junction nucleotides: 4. The germline gives CDR1 SGHVS, CDR2 FQNEAQ. The DNA of the CDR3 is TGTGCCAGCAGCTTTGGACTAGGTGGCACAGATACGCAGTATTTT. Translating gives CASSFGLGGTDTQYF.

The chain couples TRBV2 to TRBJ1-6, with a weak D call TRBD1 (6 bases). The CDR3 length is 14 residues. Trimming stripped 5 bases from V and 7 bases from J, with 12 bases between. Germline V lookup: CDR1 SNHLY, CDR2 FYNNEI. Here the CDR3 reads CASSNGQLNSPLHF. The DNA for the CDR3 is TGTGCCAGCAGTAATGGACAGCTAAATTCACCCCTCCACTTT.

The J gene is TRBJ2-7, the V gene TRBV5-4; 8 bases map to TRBD1. This CDR3 has 15 residues. The junction had 9 bases not matched to a gene; V was cut back by 4 bases and J by 3 bases. Per germline, CDR1 SGHNT and CDR2 YYREEE (reference sequence). The CDR3, as DNA: TGTGCCAGCAGCCTTCGACAGGGGCCCTTCTACGAGCAGTACTTC. Its translation: CASSLRQGPFYEQYF.

The chain is built from TRBV12-5 and TRBJ1-1; a weak D match, TRBD1 (6 bases). Germline V gives CDR1 LGHNT, CDR2 FRNRAP. Trimming took off 2 bases at V and 3 bases at J, with 10 bases between the two ends. CDR3 length: 14 amino acids. The CDR3 sequence: CASGLSGADTEAFF. The CDR3 DNA reads TGTGCTAGTGGTTTGTCAGGGGCTGACACTGAAGCTTTCTTT.

CDR3: CASSTDRDTEAFF. The CDR3 DNA sequence: TGTGCCAGTAGTACAGACAGGGACACTGAAGCTTTCTTT. This rearrangement joins TRBV19 to TRBJ1-1, with TRBD1 identical over 7 bases. Germline V gives CDR1 LNHDA, CDR2 SQIVND (reference sequence). The CDR3 is 13 residues long. V lost 4 bases, J lost 3 bases, and 2 bases stayed unmatched.

The chain links TRBV6-1 to TRBJ1-5; D possibly corresponds to TRBD1 (6 bases). CDR1 MNHNS and CDR2 SASEGT come from the germline V gene. Between the trimmed V and J ends, which lost 2 bases and 16 bases, there was a span of 15 bases. The CDR3 is 12 residues long. The CDR3 spells CASSEPPRGAHF. Written as DNA, the CDR3 is TGTGCCAGCAGTGAACCTCCCAGGGGTGCACATTTT.

This clone was observed a handful of times. This specimen includes other DNA sequences encoding the same CDR3. This sequence joins TRBV30 and TRBJ1-5; 8 positions match TRBD1. V shed 1 base and J 4 bases; nucleotides not matched to a gene: 0. CDR3 length: 13 amino acids. CDR1 GTSNPN and CDR2 SVGIG come from the germline V gene (reference sequence). DNA of the CDR3: TGTGCCTGGAGTGACAGGGGGAATCAGCCCCAGCATTTT. Translating gives CAWSDRGNQPQHF. Looking up the rest from reference TRBV30 and TRBJ1-5 gives the full variable domain: SQTIHQWPATLVQPVGSPLSLECTVEGTSNPNLYWYRQAAGRGLQLLFYSVGIGQISSEVPQNLSASRPQDRQFILSSKKLLLSDSGFYLCAWSDRGNQPQHFGDGTRLSIL.

As DNA, the CDR3 is TGTGCCAGCAGCTTGAGCTCAACGGGGGTTGTGGCAGATACGCAGTATTTT. The encoded protein is CASSLSSTGVVADTQYF. The chain combines TRBV5-4 with TRBJ2-3; D is perhaps TRBD2 (6 bases). This CDR3 spans 17 amino acids. Germline V gene lookup returns CDR1 SGHNT and CDR2 YYREEE (reference sequence). V was shortened by 1 base and J by 4 bases, with 19 bases between the two germline ends.

The chain employs TRBV6-1 and TRBJ1-5, with TRBD1 matching 7 bases. Per germline, CDR1 MNHNS and CDR2 SASEGT. This CDR3 is 13 amino acids long. V lost 3 bases to trimming and J lost 8 bases; unmatched junction nucleotides: 4. The CDR3, as DNA: TGTGCCAGCAGTGATTACAGGGGTGAGCCCCAGCATTTT. It yields the protein CASSDYRGEPQHF.

In nucleotides, the CDR3 is TGTGCCAGCAGTACCCCGTCTAGCGGGGGGCTCAAAAACATTCAGTACTTC. Translating gives CASSTPSSGGLKNIQYF. This chain joins TRBV2 and TRBJ2-4; 11 bases agree with TRBD2. The CDR3 is 17 amino acids. Germline assignment: CDR1 SNHLY and CDR2 FYNNEI. V lost 5 bases and J lost 3; bases outside the gene matches: 9.

V and J are TRBV7-2 and TRBJ1-2; D gene unclear. This CDR3 contains 15 residues. V was pared by 8 bases and J by 0 bases, with 16 bases between. Germline lookup yields CDR1 SGHTA and CDR2 FQGNSA. The CDR3 bases are TGTGCCAGCCATTATTACGGCAGGACTAACTATGGCTACACCTTC. Translating gives CASHYYGRTNYGYTF. Full variable domain (outside the CDR3, taken from reference TRBV7-2 and TRBJ1-2): GAGVSQSPSNKVTEKGKDVELRCDPISGHTALYWYRQSLGQGLEFLIYFQGNSAPDKSGLPSDRFSAERTGGSVSTLTIQRTQQEDSAVYLCASHYYGRTNYGYTFGSGTRLTVV.